A selection of T cell receptor beta chains follows, all from one sample in a study of cytomegalovirus exposure and HLA in healthy donors. Clones were read by immunoSEQ multiplex PCR, and TCRdb kept only the in-frame ones, dropping some. The profile shows 150,000 to 200,000 clones, 86% of them singletons. The specimen sequenced was PBMCs. Receptors were obtained from a woman aged 30 to 39 in good health and CMV-seronegative. Each CDR3 is given without its conserved first and last residue.

>TRBV6-5|TRBJ1-1
ASSLDNTEAF
>TRBV14|TRBJ1-5
ASRLASSSYSNQPQH
>TRBV9|TRBJ2-2
ASSVVSGHTGELF
>TRBV7-7|TRBJ2-3
ASSLRGADTQY
>TRBV7-2|TRBJ2-2
ASSLPGELF
>TRBV13|TRBJ1-6
ASSLDRRRGWMALH
>TRBV6-6|TRBJ2-1
ASTPMVTYNEQF
>TRBV9|TRBJ2-5
ASSVSGETLSQY
>TRBV6-4|TRBJ2-2
ASTPEVGAGELF
>TRBV2|TRBJ2-7
ASSEWDPSAYEQY
>TRBV30|TRBJ2-3
AWSGLAGATDTQY
>TRBV5-4|TRBJ2-3
ASSQRLAGFTDTQY
>TRBV5-1|TRBJ2-2
ASTKTGLDDTGELF
>TRBV18|TRBJ2-7
ASSQTGDEQY
>TRBV7-2|TRBJ2-5
ASSGRETQY
>TRBV6-1|TRBJ1-1
ASSGPTAYSGEAF
>TRBV5-1|TRBJ2-7
ASSLAARDRGNEQY
>TRBV9|TRBJ2-2
ASSVGSGANTGELF
>TRBV10-3|TRBJ2-1
AISEWDGSYNEQF
>TRBV5-6|TRBJ1-5
ASSLWAGYQPQH